This is a list of T cell receptor beta chains from one sample in a study of cytomegalovirus exposure and HLA in healthy donors. The protocol was immunoSEQ multiplex PCR, while the TCRdb copy is restricted to in-frame clones and leaves out a portion. The table shows approximately 170,000 clones, with over 70% occurring only once. The sequencing input was PBMCs. The receptors derive from a boy between 2 and 10 years old in good health and CMV-seronegative. CDR3s include the opening cysteine and the closing phenylalanine or tryptophan. The order of the fields is J gene, V gene, clone size, D gene, CDR3 protein, CDR3 DNA. The D gene is left open where the match is weak. Clone size, where shown, is once, few, many, or a class for clones that have expanded.

J gene: TRBJ2-7; V gene: TRBV7-8; clone size: -; D gene: TRBD1; CDR3 protein: CASSFDRGTYGQYF; CDR3 DNA: TGTGCCAGCAGTTTCGACAGGGGAACCTACGGGCAGTACTTC
J gene: TRBJ1-5; V gene: TRBV19; clone size: -; D gene: -; CDR3 protein: CASGTDPNGGQPQHF; CDR3 DNA: TGTGCCAGTGGGACCGACCCAAACGGGGGTCAGCCCCAGCATTTT
J gene: TRBJ1-1; V gene: TRBV7-8; clone size: -; D gene: TRBD1; CDR3 protein: CASRSRGENTEAFF; CDR3 DNA: TGTGCCAGCAGGTCCAGGGGGGAGAACACTGAAGCTTTCTTT
J gene: TRBJ1-1; V gene: TRBV9; clone size: -; D gene: TRBD1; CDR3 protein: CASSATRDRPDTEAFF; CDR3 DNA: TGTGCCAGCAGCGCCACTCGGGACAGACCAGACACTGAAGCTTTCTTT
J gene: TRBJ1-2; V gene: TRBV7-2; clone size: once; D gene: -; CDR3 protein: CASSRWGEGYTF; CDR3 DNA: TGTGCCAGCAGCCGATGGGGGGAGGGCTACACCTTC
J gene: TRBJ2-1; V gene: TRBV7-8; clone size: -; D gene: TRBD1; CDR3 protein: CASSPRQGPSEQFF; CDR3 DNA: TGTGCCAGCAGCCCTCGACAGGGACCCTCAGAGCAGTTCTTC
J gene: TRBJ1-5; V gene: TRBV19; clone size: -; D gene: TRBD1; CDR3 protein: CASTSTGGGRQPQHF; CDR3 DNA: TGTGCCAGTACCTCTACAGGGGGCGGACGTCAGCCCCAGCATTTT
J gene: TRBJ1-2; V gene: TRBV30; clone size: -; D gene: -; CDR3 protein: CAWLQGSSVHGYTF; CDR3 DNA: TGTGCCTGGCTACAGGGATCTAGTGTTCATGGCTACACCTTC
J gene: TRBJ2-1; V gene: TRBV2; clone size: -; D gene: -; CDR3 protein: CASSPRSGYNEQFF; CDR3 DNA: TGTGCCAGCAGTCCCCGTTCAGGTTACAATGAGCAGTTCTTC
J gene: TRBJ2-1; V gene: TRBV7-9; clone size: -; D gene: -; CDR3 protein: CASSRNDYRNNEQFF; CDR3 DNA: TGTGCCAGCAGCCGCAACGACTACCGCAACAATGAGCAGTTCTTC
J gene: TRBJ2-7; V gene: TRBV5-8; clone size: -; D gene: -; CDR3 protein: CASIGQVYGYEQYF; CDR3 DNA: TGTGCCAGCATTGGACAAGTTTATGGGTACGAGCAGTACTTC
J gene: TRBJ2-7; V gene: TRBV11-1; clone size: -; D gene: TRBD1; CDR3 protein: CASSPRDSISYEQYF; CDR3 DNA: TGTGCCAGCAGCCCCAGGGACAGCATATCGTACGAGCAGTACTTC
J gene: TRBJ2-3; V gene: TRBV9; clone size: -; D gene: -; CDR3 protein: CASSPRLGGDTQYF; CDR3 DNA: TGTGCCAGCAGCCCCAGACTCGGAGGAGATACGCAGTATTTT
J gene: TRBJ2-2; V gene: TRBV10-3; clone size: -; D gene: -; CDR3 protein: CAISSFETANTGELFF; CDR3 DNA: TGTGCCATCAGTTCTTTCGAGACAGCGAACACCGGGGAGCTGTTTTTT
J gene: TRBJ2-7; V gene: TRBV19; clone size: few; D gene: TRBD2; CDR3 protein: CASSPLAGGAYEQYF; CDR3 DNA: TGTGCCAGTAGTCCCTTAGCGGGAGGTGCCTACGAGCAGTACTTC
J gene: TRBJ2-3; V gene: TRBV15; clone size: once; D gene: -; CDR3 protein: CATSRDRIGSGDTQYF; CDR3 DNA: TGTGCCACCAGCAGAGATCGGATCGGGAGTGGAGATACGCAGTATTTT
J gene: TRBJ2-7; V gene: TRBV13; clone size: -; D gene: -; CDR3 protein: CASSLGQGSGEQYF; CDR3 DNA: TGTGCCAGCAGCTTAGGACAGGGCTCCGGCGAGCAGTACTTC
J gene: TRBJ2-1; V gene: TRBV7-9; clone size: -; D gene: -; CDR3 protein: CASSRTQSSYNEQFF; CDR3 DNA: TGTGCCAGCAGCCGGACACAGAGCTCCTACAATGAGCAGTTCTTC
J gene: TRBJ1-2; V gene: TRBV10-3; clone size: -; D gene: TRBD1; CDR3 protein: CAIKGQGGDGYTF; CDR3 DNA: TGTGCCATCAAAGGACAGGGAGGGGATGGCTACACCTTC
J gene: TRBJ1-4; V gene: TRBV6-5; clone size: -; D gene: -; CDR3 protein: CASREGGPVEKLFF; CDR3 DNA: TGTGCCAGCAGAGAGGGAGGGCCTGTGGAAAAACTGTTTTTT
J gene: TRBJ1-1; V gene: TRBV10-3; clone size: once; D gene: -; CDR3 protein: CAISERRGRTEAFF; CDR3 DNA: TGTGCCATCAGTGAGCGCCGCGGGAGAACTGAAGCTTTCTTT
J gene: TRBJ1-6; V gene: TRBV5-4; clone size: -; D gene: TRBD1; CDR3 protein: CAGGTGLNSPLHF; CDR3 DNA: TGTGCCGGAGGGACAGGGCTTAATTCACCCCTCCACTTT
J gene: TRBJ1-1; V gene: TRBV28; clone size: -; D gene: -; CDR3 protein: CASLAGTEAFF; CDR3 DNA: TGTGCCAGCCTGGCGGGCACTGAAGCTTTCTTT
J gene: TRBJ1-1; V gene: TRBV12-5; clone size: -; D gene: -; CDR3 protein: CASGLGENTEAFF; CDR3 DNA: TGTGCTAGTGGTTTAGGGGAGAACACTGAAGCTTTCTTT
J gene: TRBJ2-1; V gene: TRBV7-2; clone size: -; D gene: TRBD1; CDR3 protein: CASSLAGQGFYNEQFF; CDR3 DNA: TGTGCCAGCAGCTTAGCGGGACAGGGTTTTTACAATGAGCAGTTCTTC
J gene: TRBJ2-2; V gene: TRBV5-1; clone size: few; D gene: -; CDR3 protein: CASSTRDTGTGELFF; CDR3 DNA: TGCGCCAGCAGCACCCGGGACACGGGCACCGGGGAGCTGTTTTTT
J gene: TRBJ1-5; V gene: TRBV7-8; clone size: -; D gene: TRBD1; CDR3 protein: CASSMDRGNQPQHF; CDR3 DNA: TGTGCCAGCAGCATGGACAGGGGGAATCAGCCCCAGCATTTT
J gene: TRBJ2-1; V gene: TRBV7-9; clone size: -; D gene: TRBD2; CDR3 protein: CASSLPVRLAGDNEQFF; CDR3 DNA: TGTGCCAGCAGCTTACCTGTTAGACTAGCTGGCGACAATGAGCAGTTCTTC
J gene: TRBJ2-7; V gene: TRBV27; clone size: few; D gene: TRBD1; CDR3 protein: CASSLTSHRDRNYEQYF; CDR3 DNA: TGTGCCAGCAGTTTAACCTCCCACCGGGACAGGAATTACGAGCAGTACTTC
J gene: TRBJ1-2; V gene: TRBV28; clone size: -; D gene: -; CDR3 protein: CASSLAGPYGYTF; CDR3 DNA: TGTGCCAGCAGTTTAGCGGGCCCCTATGGCTACACCTTC
J gene: TRBJ1-5; V gene: TRBV28; clone size: once; D gene: TRBD1; CDR3 protein: CASSPARTGTQPQHF; CDR3 DNA: TGTGCCAGCAGCCCAGCCCGGACAGGGACTCAGCCCCAGCATTTT
J gene: TRBJ2-5; V gene: TRBV5-1; clone size: -; D gene: -; CDR3 protein: CASALNSDQETQYF; CDR3 DNA: TGCGCCAGCGCGCTCAACAGTGATCAAGAGACCCAGTACTTC
J gene: TRBJ2-7; V gene: TRBV7-8; clone size: -; D gene: -; CDR3 protein: CASSARRLVSYEQYF; CDR3 DNA: TGTGCCAGCAGCGCCCGTCGACTCGTTTCCTACGAGCAGTACTTC
J gene: TRBJ2-1; V gene: TRBV20-1; clone size: -; D gene: -; CDR3 protein: CSASVSGEQFF; CDR3 DNA: TGCAGTGCTAGCGTGTCGGGTGAGCAGTTCTTC
J gene: TRBJ1-1; V gene: TRBV2; clone size: -; D gene: -; CDR3 protein: CASSYDTVNTEAFF; CDR3 DNA: TGTGCCAGCAGTTACGACACAGTGAACACTGAAGCTTTCTTT
J gene: TRBJ1-3; V gene: TRBV5-1; clone size: -; D gene: -; CDR3 protein: CASSSIGTDGNTIYF; CDR3 DNA: TGCGCCAGCAGCTCCATCGGGACTGATGGAAACACCATATATTTT
J gene: TRBJ2-5; V gene: TRBV7-2; clone size: -; D gene: TRBD1; CDR3 protein: CASSSNRGQQETQYF; CDR3 DNA: TGTGCCAGCAGCTCAAACAGGGGGCAACAAGAGACCCAGTACTTC
J gene: TRBJ1-6; V gene: TRBV15; clone size: -; D gene: -; CDR3 protein: CATSRVRGMNSPLHF; CDR3 DNA: TGTGCCACCAGCAGAGTTAGGGGGATGAATTCACCCCTCCACTTT
J gene: TRBJ2-7; V gene: TRBV13; clone size: -; D gene: -; CDR3 protein: CASSSSLGGYEQYF; CDR3 DNA: TGTGCCAGCAGCTCCTCCTTGGGGGGCTACGAGCAGTACTTC
J gene: TRBJ1-2; V gene: TRBV30; clone size: -; D gene: TRBD1; CDR3 protein: CAWQFGTGGITGVANYGYTF; CDR3 DNA: TGTGCCTGGCAATTCGGGACAGGGGGCATCACAGGGGTAGCTAACTATGGCTACACCTTC
J gene: TRBJ1-4; V gene: TRBV14; clone size: -; D gene: TRBD1; CDR3 protein: CASSYPPQGEGEKLFF; CDR3 DNA: TGTGCCAGCAGTTACCCCCCGCAGGGGGAAGGTGAAAAACTGTTTTTT